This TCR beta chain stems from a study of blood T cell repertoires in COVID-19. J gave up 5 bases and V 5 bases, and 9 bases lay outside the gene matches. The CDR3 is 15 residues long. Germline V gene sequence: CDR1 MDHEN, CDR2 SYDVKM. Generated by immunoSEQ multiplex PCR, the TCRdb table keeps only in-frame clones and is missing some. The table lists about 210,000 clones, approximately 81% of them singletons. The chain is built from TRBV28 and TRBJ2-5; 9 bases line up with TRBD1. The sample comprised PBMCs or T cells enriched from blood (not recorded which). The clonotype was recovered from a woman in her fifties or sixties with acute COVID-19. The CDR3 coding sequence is TGTGCCAGCAGTAACCTGGGGACAGGGAGGGAGACCCAGTACTTC. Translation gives CASSNLGTGRETQYF.